A selection of T cell receptor beta chains follows, all from one sample in a study of T-cell memory formation after mild COVID-19. MiXCR was run by TCRdb on the 5' RACE reads, yielding one entry per CDR3 protein. The sample consists of around 370,000 distinct CDR3 sequences, around 21% of them appearing once. Material: PBMCs or a T cell subset sorted from them (not recorded which). The receptors come from an adult woman who had mild COVID-19 (a few samples of this study predate the infection). Cell type and time point are not known. Each CDR3 is given with its conserved first and last residue. D genes are given only for firm matches. A clone size is listed for some rows: how often the clone was seen (once, few, many), or a class if it is expanded.

clone size: few
V gene: TRBV20-1
J gene: TRBJ2-5
D gene: TRBD2
CDR3 DNA: TGCAGTGCTACCGGGACTAGCGGGAGGGCCCGGGAGACCCAGTACTTC
CDR3 protein: CSATGTSGRARETQYF

clone size: .
V gene: TRBV6-2/TRBV6-3
J gene: TRBJ1-5
D gene: .
CDR3 DNA: TGTGCCAGCAGGAGGACAGAAGATTTGCCCCAGCATTTT
CDR3 protein: CASRRTEDLPQHF

clone size: few
V gene: TRBV2
J gene: TRBJ1-5
D gene: .
CDR3 DNA: TGTGCCAGCAGTGAATGGGAAAATCAGCCCCAGCATTTT
CDR3 protein: CASSEWENQPQHF

clone size: few
V gene: TRBV6-6
J gene: TRBJ2-7
D gene: .
CDR3 DNA: TGTGCCAGCAGTTACTGGGGGAGCTCCTACGAGCAGTACTTC
CDR3 protein: CASSYWGSSYEQYF

clone size: .
V gene: TRBV2
J gene: TRBJ2-3
D gene: .
CDR3 DNA: TGTGCCAGCAGGGGGCCATCGGGGGGCGGCACAGATACGCAGTATTTT
CDR3 protein: CASRGPSGGGTDTQYF

clone size: .
V gene: TRBV5-1
J gene: TRBJ2-1
D gene: .
CDR3 DNA: TGCGCCAGCAGCTCACGTCCGGATGAGCAGTTCTTC
CDR3 protein: CASSSRPDEQFF

clone size: .
V gene: TRBV19
J gene: TRBJ2-2
D gene: .
CDR3 DNA: TGTGCCAGTAGTATCGGCATTACCGGGGAGCTGTTTTTT
CDR3 protein: CASSIGITGELFF

clone size: few
V gene: TRBV3-1
J gene: TRBJ2-1
D gene: .
CDR3 DNA: TGTGCCAGCAGCCGGAGGGGGGGCGGGAGAAACAATGAGCAGTTCTTC
CDR3 protein: CASSRRGGGRNNEQFF

clone size: .
V gene: TRBV5-1
J gene: TRBJ2-3
D gene: .
CDR3 DNA: TGCGCCAGCAGCGCGCCCGAACAGGGATTCGATACGCAGTATTTT
CDR3 protein: CASSAPEQGFDTQYF

clone size: .
V gene: TRBV12-5
J gene: TRBJ2-2
D gene: .
CDR3 DNA: TGTGCTAGTGGTTTGACCCGGACGGAAACAGCGACCGGGGAGCTGTTTTTT
CDR3 protein: CASGLTRTETATGELFF

clone size: .
V gene: TRBV5-1
J gene: TRBJ2-5
D gene: TRBD1
CDR3 DNA: TGCGCCAGCAGCGCCCGGACAGGGGAGATAGAGACCCAGTACTTC
CDR3 protein: CASSARTGEIETQYF

clone size: few
V gene: TRBV5-1
J gene: TRBJ2-3
D gene: .
CDR3 DNA: TGCGCCAGCAGCCAACAGTGGGGAACAGATACGCAGTATTTT
CDR3 protein: CASSQQWGTDTQYF

clone size: many
V gene: TRBV7-8
J gene: TRBJ2-7
D gene: .
CDR3 DNA: TGTGCCAGCTCACTCGACAGGAGCTCCTACGAGCAGTACTTC
CDR3 protein: CASSLDRSSYEQYF

clone size: once
V gene: TRBV15
J gene: TRBJ1-1
D gene: .
CDR3 DNA: TGTGCCACCAGTTCGGGGCCCGGCACTTTCTTT
CDR3 protein: CATSSGPGTFF

clone size: .
V gene: TRBV12-3/TRBV12-4
J gene: TRBJ2-1
D gene: TRBD1
CDR3 DNA: TGTGCCAGCAGTCAGGGGACAGGTACCTACAATGAGCAGTTCTTC
CDR3 protein: CASSQGTGTYNEQFF

clone size: .
V gene: TRBV7-9
J gene: TRBJ1-6
D gene: .
CDR3 DNA: TGTGCCAGCAGCGTCCAAATTTCTGTGAGCTCCTATAATTCACCCCTCCACTTT
CDR3 protein: CASSVQISVSSYNSPLHF

clone size: .
V gene: TRBV6-5
J gene: TRBJ2-7
D gene: .
CDR3 DNA: TGTGCCAGCGGACCCTTCATGGGGGGTTCCTACGAGCAGTACTTC
CDR3 protein: CASGPFMGGSYEQYF

clone size: few
V gene: TRBV5-1
J gene: TRBJ2-1
D gene: .
CDR3 DNA: TGCGCCAGCAGCTTGGAAGCAGAATACAATGAGCAGTTCTTC
CDR3 protein: CASSLEAEYNEQFF

clone size: .
V gene: TRBV5-1
J gene: TRBJ1-2
D gene: .
CDR3 DNA: TGCGCCAGCAGCCCCAATGGCAGTCCTAACTATGGCTACACCTTC
CDR3 protein: CASSPNGSPNYGYTF

clone size: .
V gene: TRBV29-1
J gene: TRBJ2-1
D gene: .
CDR3 DNA: TGCAGCGTGTTTCCCGACCTCCCCCTAAACTACAATGAGCAGTTCTTC
CDR3 protein: CSVFPDLPLNYNEQFF

clone size: few
V gene: TRBV24-1
J gene: TRBJ2-2
D gene: TRBD1
CDR3 DNA: TGTGCCACCCTACCAGGACAGGGGTTCACCGGGGAGCTGTTTTTT
CDR3 protein: CATLPGQGFTGELFF

clone size: .
V gene: TRBV4-2
J gene: TRBJ1-2
D gene: .
CDR3 DNA: TGTGCCAGCAGCCAAGTGGCGGCCCCGGGCTACACCTTC
CDR3 protein: CASSQVAAPGYTF

clone size: .
V gene: TRBV7-2
J gene: TRBJ2-5
D gene: .
CDR3 DNA: TGTGCCAGCAGCTTAGTTGGTGTAGAGACCCAGTACTTC
CDR3 protein: CASSLVGVETQYF

clone size: .
V gene: TRBV3-1
J gene: TRBJ2-5
D gene: .
CDR3 DNA: TGTGCCAGCAGCCAAGAGGCCCCGTCCCGATTTGGGCAAGAGACCCAGTACTTC
CDR3 protein: CASSQEAPSRFGQETQYF

clone size: few
V gene: TRBV5-4
J gene: TRBJ1-2
D gene: .
CDR3 DNA: TGTGCCAGCAGCTCTCCGGGGGGATCCTATGGCTACACCTTC
CDR3 protein: CASSSPGGSYGYTF

clone size: .
V gene: TRBV6-1
J gene: TRBJ2-5
D gene: .
CDR3 DNA: TGTGCCAGCAGTGAAGGGCCCAGCTCGGAGACCCAGTACTTC
CDR3 protein: CASSEGPSSETQYF

clone size: few
V gene: TRBV29-1
J gene: TRBJ1-2
D gene: TRBD1
CDR3 DNA: TGCAGCGTTTTGAAGGGGGCGGCCCCGTCCTATGGCTACACCTTC
CDR3 protein: CSVLKGAAPSYGYTF